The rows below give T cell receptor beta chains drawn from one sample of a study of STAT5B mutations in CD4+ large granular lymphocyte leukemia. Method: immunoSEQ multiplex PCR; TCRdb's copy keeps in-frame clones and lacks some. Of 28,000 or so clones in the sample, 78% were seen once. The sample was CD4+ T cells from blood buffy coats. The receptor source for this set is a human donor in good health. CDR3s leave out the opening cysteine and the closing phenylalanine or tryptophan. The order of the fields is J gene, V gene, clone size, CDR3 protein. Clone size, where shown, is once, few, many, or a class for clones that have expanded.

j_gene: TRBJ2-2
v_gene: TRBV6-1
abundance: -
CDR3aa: ASSEPSTGELF

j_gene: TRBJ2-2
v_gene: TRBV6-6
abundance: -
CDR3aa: ASSPRGPGPTGELF

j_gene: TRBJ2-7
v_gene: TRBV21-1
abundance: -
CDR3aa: ASSKAWRGVSYEQY

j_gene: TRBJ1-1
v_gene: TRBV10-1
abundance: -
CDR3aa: ASSQGVAAEAF

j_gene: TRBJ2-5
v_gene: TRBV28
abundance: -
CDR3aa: ASSLDRLAGGEQETQY

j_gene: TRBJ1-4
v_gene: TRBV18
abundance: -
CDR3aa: ASSLTQGNEKLF

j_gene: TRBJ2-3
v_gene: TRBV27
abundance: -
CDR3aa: ASSLSGPGAADTQY

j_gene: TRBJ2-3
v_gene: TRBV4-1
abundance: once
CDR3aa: ASSPSQASTDTQY

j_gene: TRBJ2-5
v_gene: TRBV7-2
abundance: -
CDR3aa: ASSLDPAGVGETQY

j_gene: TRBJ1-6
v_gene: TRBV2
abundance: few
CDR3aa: ASTGWRSDSPLH

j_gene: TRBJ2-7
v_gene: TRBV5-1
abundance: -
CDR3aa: ASSFALQGSGEQY

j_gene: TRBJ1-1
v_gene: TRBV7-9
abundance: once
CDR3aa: ASSSPPGRDSTEAF

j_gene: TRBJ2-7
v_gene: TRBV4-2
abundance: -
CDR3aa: ASSQEGGISYEQY

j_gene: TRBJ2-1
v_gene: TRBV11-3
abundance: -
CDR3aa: ASSLAGGPTEQF

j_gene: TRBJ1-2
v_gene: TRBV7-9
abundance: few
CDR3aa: ASSIDRVNGYT

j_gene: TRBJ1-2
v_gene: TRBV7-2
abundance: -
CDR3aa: ASSLVGAYGYT

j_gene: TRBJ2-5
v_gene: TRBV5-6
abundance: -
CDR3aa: ASSWRGQGVGETQY

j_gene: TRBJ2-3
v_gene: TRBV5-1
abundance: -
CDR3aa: ASSYSGTSSTDTQY

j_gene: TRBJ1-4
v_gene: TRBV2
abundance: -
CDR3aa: ASSGGATNEKLF

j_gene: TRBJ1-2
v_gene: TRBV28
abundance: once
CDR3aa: ASSILDGAFYGYT

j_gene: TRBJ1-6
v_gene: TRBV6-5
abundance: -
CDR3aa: ASSSGLRSPLH

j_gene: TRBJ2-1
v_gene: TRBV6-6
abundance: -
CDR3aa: ASNDGSYNEQF

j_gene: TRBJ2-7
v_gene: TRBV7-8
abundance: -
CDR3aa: ASSLVGQEQY

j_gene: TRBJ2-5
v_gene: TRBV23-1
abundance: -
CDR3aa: ASSHLVEGSLETQY

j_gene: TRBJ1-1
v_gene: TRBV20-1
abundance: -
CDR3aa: SARRQLEAF

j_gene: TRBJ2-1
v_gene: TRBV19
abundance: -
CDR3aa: ASSISAGDAYNEQF

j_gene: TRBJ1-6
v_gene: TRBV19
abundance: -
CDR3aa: ASSISGLRSPLH

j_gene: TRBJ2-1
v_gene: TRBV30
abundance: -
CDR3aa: AWTRGDNEQF

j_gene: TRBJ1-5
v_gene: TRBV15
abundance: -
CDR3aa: ATSLGQGKNYQPQH

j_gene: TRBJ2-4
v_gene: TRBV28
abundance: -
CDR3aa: ASSLGLQLSIQY

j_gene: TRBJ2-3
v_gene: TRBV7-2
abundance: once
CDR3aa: ASSSSRLDTQY

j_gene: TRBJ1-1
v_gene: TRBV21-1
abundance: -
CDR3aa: ASSKGQGKNTEAF

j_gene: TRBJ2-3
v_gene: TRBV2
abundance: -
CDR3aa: ASGDGNTDTQY

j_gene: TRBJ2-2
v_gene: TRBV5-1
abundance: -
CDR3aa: ASSLPPGSLELF

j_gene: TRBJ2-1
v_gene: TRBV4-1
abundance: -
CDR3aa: ASSQRLSGTSGRNDNEQF

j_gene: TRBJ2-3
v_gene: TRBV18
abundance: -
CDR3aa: ASSPATTGGPGDTQY

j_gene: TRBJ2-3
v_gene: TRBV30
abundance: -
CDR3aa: AWTGGPTDTQY

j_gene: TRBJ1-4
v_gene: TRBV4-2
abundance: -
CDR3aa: ASSQEEGARGEKLF

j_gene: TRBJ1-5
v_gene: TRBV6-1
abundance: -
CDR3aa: ASKGTGGQPQH

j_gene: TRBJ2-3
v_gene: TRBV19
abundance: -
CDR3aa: ASSRGTGARDTQY

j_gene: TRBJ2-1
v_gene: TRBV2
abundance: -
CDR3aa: ASSIRGTSGNEQF

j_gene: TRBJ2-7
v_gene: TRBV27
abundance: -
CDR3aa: ASSFRLIGGYEQY

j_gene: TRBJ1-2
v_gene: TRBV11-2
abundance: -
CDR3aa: ASSSGQGTDYGYT

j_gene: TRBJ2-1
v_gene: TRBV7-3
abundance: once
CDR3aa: ASSSSGGAGNEQF

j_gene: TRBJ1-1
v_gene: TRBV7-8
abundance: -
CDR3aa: ASSFDAGRDIFTEAF

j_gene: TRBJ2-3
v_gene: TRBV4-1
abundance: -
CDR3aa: ASSQVNMGFRTDTQY

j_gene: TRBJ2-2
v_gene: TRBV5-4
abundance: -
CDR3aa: ASSPGLGVGTGELF

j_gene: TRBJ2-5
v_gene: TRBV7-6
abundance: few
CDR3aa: ASSLGSLETQY

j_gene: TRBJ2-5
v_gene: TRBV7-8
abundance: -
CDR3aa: ASSLGGLAGSWETQY

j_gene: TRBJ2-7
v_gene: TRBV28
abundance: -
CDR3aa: ASSPPPLREQY

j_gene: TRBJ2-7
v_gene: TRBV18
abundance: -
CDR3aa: ASSGTSSSYEQY